Each of the 13 T cell receptor beta chains below was sequenced from the same sample in a study of CD8 T cells in ankylosing spondylitis. TCRdb called the 5' RACE reads again in MiXCR, with one record for every CDR3 protein. The sample lists about 340,000 distinct CDR3 sequences, about 20% occurring once. Input material: blood, either unsorted or a sorted T cell fraction (not recorded which). The receptors were gathered from a male donor with ankylosing spondylitis or in good health (not recorded which).

This clonotype was observed a handful of times. The J gene is TRBJ2-5, the V gene TRBV6-5; D might be TRBD1 (5 bases). Germline V gene data show CDR1 as MNHEY and CDR2 as SVGAGI. The CDR3 is 13 amino acids. V dropped 0 bases and J dropped 5 bases, with 7 bases sitting between them. The CDR3 sequence: CASSYSDMETQYF. The DNA of the CDR3 is TGTGCCAGCAGTTACTCGGACATGGAGACCCAGTACTTC.

This clonotype appeared a few times. The chain joins TRBV4-2 to TRBJ2-6, with D possibly being TRBD2 (6 bases). The V gene's germline CDR1 is LGHNA and CDR2 YNFKEQ. Trimming removed 3 bases from V and 3 bases from J, with 12 bases in between. CDR3 size: 16 residues. Written as DNA, the CDR3 is TGTGCCAGCAGCCAGAGCCAGGGAGGTGGGGCCAACGTCCTGACTTTC. It is translated as CASSQSQGGGANVLTF.

The chain is built from TRBV10-3 and TRBJ2-7, with unresolved D. Deletions cut 9 bases from V and 4 bases from J, with 10 bases between. The CDR3 is made up of 11 amino acids. Germline lookup yields CDR1 ENHRY and CDR2 SYGVKD. CDR3 in amino acids: CAIRDFYEQYF. DNA for the CDR3: TGTGCCATACGAGACTTTTACGAGCAGTACTTC.

This clonotype came up a few times. In DNA, the CDR3 is TGTGCCAGCAGTCCCCAGTATAATACGCAGTATTTT. Translated: CASSPQYNTQYF. The gene calls are TRBV27 and TRBJ2-3; D remains unclear. Trimming took 5 bases from V and 7 from J, leaving 10 bases between them. The germline CDR1 and CDR2 sequences are MNHEY and SMNVEV (reference sequence). This CDR3 spans 12 amino acids.

There are many counts of this clonotype. The rearrangement links TRBV29-1 to TRBJ2-3; D tentatively fits TRBD1 or TRBD2 (5 bases each). Germline V gene data show CDR1 as SQVTM and CDR2 as ANQGSEA. The germline V and J ends were trimmed by 7 bases and 6 bases, with 17 bases remaining between them. This CDR3 region has 13 residues. CDR3 in amino acids: CSGGTATGDTQYF. CDR3 nucleotide sequence: TGCAGCGGTGGGACCGCAACCGGGGATACGCAGTATTTT.

In its sample, this clonotype was seen a few times. The V and J genes are TRBV12-3 or TRBV12-4 and TRBJ2-1; 11 nucleotides agree with TRBD1. There are 15 residues in the CDR3. Unmatched junction bases numbered 7, after V lost 6 bases and J lost 6 bases. The CDR3 DNA sequence: TGTGCCAGCAGCCCTCCCGGGACAGGGGGCAATGAGCAGTTCTTC. Translating gives CASSPPGTGGNEQFF.

The chain links TRBV6-1 to TRBJ2-5, with 8 bases lining up with TRBD1. The CDR3 runs to 16 residues. J was trimmed by 3 bases and V by 6 bases; bases with no gene match: 12. Germline V lookup: CDR1 MNHNS, CDR2 SASEGT. CDR3 in DNA: TGTGCCAGCAGAGCCAGGACAGGGAGATCCGAAGAGACCCAGTACTTC. Protein product: CASRARTGRSEETQYF.

This clonotype came up a few times. The CDR3: CATSDLTEADTQYF. CDR3 nucleotides: TGTGCCACCAGTGATTTAACCGAGGCAGATACGCAGTATTTT. The chain employs TRBV24-1 and TRBJ2-3, with D uncertain. With 1 base removed from V and 4 bases from J, the gap between germline ends came to 8 bases. The CDR3 consists of 14 residues. Germline CDR1 is KGHDR and CDR2 is SFDVKD.

The chain employs TRBV11-2 and TRBJ2-5; D is undetermined. Trimming cost V 1 base and J 5 bases, with 17 bases left between them. Germline V gene sequence: CDR1 SGHAT, CDR2 FQNNGV. The CDR3 is 16 amino acids. DNA for the CDR3: TGTGCCAGCAGCTTAGGGTCCCTCTCATCGCGCGAGACCCAGTACTTC. Translation gives CASSLGSLSSRETQYF.

The rearrangement joins TRBV24-1 to TRBJ2-5; 7 positions match TRBD2. Germline CDR1 and CDR2: KGHDR and SFDVKD. The V and J ends lost 5 bases and 7 bases, in that order; junction bases with no gene match: 6. The CDR3 has 13 residues. CDR3 sequence: CATSGGGEVTQYF. The CDR3 DNA reads TGTGCCACCAGTGGGGGGGGTGAGGTGACCCAGTACTTC.

The V call is TRBV5-5, the J call TRBJ2-3; unclear D gene. Germline V lookup: CDR1 SGHKS, CDR2 YYEKEE (reference sequence). The V and J ends lost 2 bases and 3 bases respectively, with 7 bases between them. This CDR3 has 13 residues. The CDR3 protein is CASSFKLTDTQYF. In DNA form, the CDR3 reads TGTGCCAGCAGCTTCAAACTTACAGATACGCAGTATTTT.

This clonotype was recorded a few times. This rearrangement joins TRBV7-9 to TRBJ2-3; TRBD2 aligns across 11 bases. The CDR3 has 16 amino acids. With 6 bases clipped from V and 2 bases from J, the junction kept 7 bases outside the gene matches. CDR1 is SEHNR, CDR2 FQNEAQ, per germline (reference sequence). The CDR3, as DNA: TGTGCCAGCAGACCTGGGACTAGCGGCTACACAGATACGCAGTATTTT. Translated: CASRPGTSGYTDTQYF. The variable domain in full, completed from reference TRBV7-9 and TRBJ2-3, reads DTGVSQNPRHKITKRGQNVTFRCDPISEHNRLYWYRQTLGQGPEFLTYFQNEAQLEKSRLLSDRFSAERPKGSFSTLEIQRTEQGDSAMYLCASRPGTSGYTDTQYFGPGTRLTVL.

This sequence joins TRBV12-3 or TRBV12-4 and TRBJ2-1; 10 bases line up with TRBD2. The CDR3 is 16 residues long. V gave up 6 bases and J gave up 8 bases; unmatched junction bases: 13. CDR3: CASSPGSSGGVHEQFF. In nucleotides, the CDR3 is TGTGCCAGCAGCCCGGGTTCTAGCGGGGGTGTCCATGAGCAGTTCTTC.